The rows below give T cell receptor beta chains drawn from one sample of a study of T cell responses to AZD1222 COVID-19 vaccine. Profiled with immunoSEQ multiplex PCR; TCRdb holds only in-frame clones, not every one. The sample consists of 95,000 to 100,000 clones, about 86% of them appearing once. Sequencing was performed on peripheral blood, taken on day 0 of AZD1222 vaccination. The source of these receptors is an adult in good health. CDR3s include the opening cysteine and the closing phenylalanine or tryptophan. Each record gives: CDR3 length, V gene, J gene, clone size, D gene, CDR3 DNA, CDR3 protein. D genes are given only for firm matches. Clone size appears in some rows only: once, few, many, or a class for an expanded clone.

length: 16
V: TRBV7-2
J: TRBJ2-5
size: -
D: TRBD2
DNA: TGTGCCAGCACCCGGGGGCTAGCGGGAGATCGAGAGACCCAGTACTTC
CDR3: CASTRGLAGDRETQYF

length: 13
V: TRBV7-2
J: TRBJ2-7
size: -
D: -
DNA: TGTGCCAGCAGCTTAGTGGCAGGGGACGAGCAGTACTTC
CDR3: CASSLVAGDEQYF

length: 14
V: TRBV28
J: TRBJ2-5
size: -
D: TRBD1
DNA: TGTGCCAGCAGGGGACAGGGGGGAGGAGAGACCCAGTACTTC
CDR3: CASRGQGGGETQYF

length: 13
V: TRBV7-9
J: TRBJ1-6
size: -
D: -
DNA: TGTGCCAGCAGCTTAGAAGAGGGCTCACCCCTCCACTTT
CDR3: CASSLEEGSPLHF

length: 15
V: TRBV19
J: TRBJ2-3
size: -
D: TRBD1
DNA: TGTGCCAGTAGTATAGGGACAGGGGGGTCAGATACGCAGTATTTT
CDR3: CASSIGTGGSDTQYF

length: 17
V: TRBV18
J: TRBJ1-1
size: -
D: TRBD1
DNA: TGTGCCAGCTCACCGGCTATGGGGGGACAGATGAACACTGAAGCTTTCTTT
CDR3: CASSPAMGGQMNTEAFF

length: 17
V: TRBV7-2
J: TRBJ2-3
size: -
D: -
DNA: TGTGCCAGCAGCGATACCGCCGGGGGACCCCTAACAGATACGCAGTATTTT
CDR3: CASSDTAGGPLTDTQYF

length: 14
V: TRBV28
J: TRBJ1-1
size: -
D: -
DNA: TGTGCCAGCAGTTTAACAAGGGCGAACACTGAAGCTTTCTTT
CDR3: CASSLTRANTEAFF

length: 14
V: TRBV27
J: TRBJ2-7
size: -
D: TRBD1
DNA: TGTGCCAGCAGTTTAGGGACAGGGGGACTGGAGCAGTACTTC
CDR3: CASSLGTGGLEQYF

length: 14
V: TRBV6-6
J: TRBJ2-2
size: -
D: -
DNA: TGTGCCAGCAGTTTTCACAAATTCACCGGGGAGCTGTTTTTT
CDR3: CASSFHKFTGELFF

length: 17
V: TRBV7-2
J: TRBJ2-5
size: few
D: TRBD1
DNA: TGTGCCAGCAGCTTAGTCGACAGGGGGCGTTGGCAAGAGACCCAGTACTTC
CDR3: CASSLVDRGRWQETQYF

length: 10
V: TRBV20-1
J: TRBJ2-5
size: -
D: -
DNA: TGCAGTGCTAATAAAGAGACCCAGTACTTC
CDR3: CSANKETQYF

length: 15
V: TRBV19
J: TRBJ1-5
size: -
D: -
DNA: TGTGCCAGTAGTACCTACCCAGGGGTCTACCAGCCCCAGCATTTT
CDR3: CASSTYPGVYQPQHF

length: 21
V: TRBV19
J: TRBJ2-7
size: -
D: TRBD2
DNA: TGTGCCAGTAGTCTTTCTCCGACGAACGGACTAGCGGGAGTCTTGTCCTACGAGCAGTACTTC
CDR3: CASSLSPTNGLAGVLSYEQYF

length: 15
V: TRBV6-2/TRBV6-3
J: TRBJ1-3
size: -
D: -
DNA: TGTGCCAGCAGTCATCTCCGGGGCTCTGGAAACACCATATATTTT
CDR3: CASSHLRGSGNTIYF

length: 20
V: TRBV10-3
J: TRBJ2-3
size: -
D: TRBD2
DNA: TGTGCCATCAGTGAGGGTAGCGGGAGGGCCTGTACGAGATGCACAGATACGCAGTATTTT
CDR3: CAISEGSGRACTRCTDTQYF

length: 11
V: TRBV19
J: TRBJ2-1
size: -
D: -
DNA: TGTGCCAGTAGTACGACCAGGGAGCAGTTCTTC
CDR3: CASSTTREQFF

length: 14
V: TRBV5-8
J: TRBJ2-5
size: -
D: -
DNA: TGTGCCAGCAGCTTCAACGGACAAAAAGAGACCCAGTACTTC
CDR3: CASSFNGQKETQYF

length: 13
V: TRBV29-1
J: TRBJ2-7
size: -
D: TRBD1
DNA: TGCAGCGTCGAAGACAGGGAGCCCTACGAGCAGTACTTC
CDR3: CSVEDREPYEQYF

length: 12
V: TRBV5-4
J: TRBJ2-1
size: -
D: -
DNA: TGTGCCAGCAGCTTGGGAGGGAGTGAGCAGTTCTTC
CDR3: CASSLGGSEQFF

length: 16
V: TRBV3-1/TRBV3-2
J: TRBJ2-7
size: -
D: TRBD2
DNA: TGTGCCAGCAGCCCAGTAACAAGCGGGAGCAGGTACGAGCAGTACTTC
CDR3: CASSPVTSGSRYEQYF

length: 14
V: TRBV11-3
J: TRBJ1-1
size: -
D: -
DNA: TGTGCCAGCAGCTCCGACAGTTTGAACACTGAAGCTTTCTTT
CDR3: CASSSDSLNTEAFF

length: 11
V: TRBV29-1
J: TRBJ2-7
size: -
D: -
DNA: TGCAGCGTTGAGAGGGGCTACGAGCAGTACTTC
CDR3: CSVERGYEQYF